This TCR beta chain was profiled in a study of T cell responses to AZD1222 COVID-19 vaccine. Study-level points and caveats: It was only after the peak T cell response that any repertoires were sampled. Most donors were white British, females outnumbered males, and clonal diversity was possibly underestimated.

Produced via immunoSEQ multiplex PCR; TCRdb's table is partial and in-frame only. The table shows approximately 100,000 clones, with around 90% occurring only once. Points on this clone: Its matching antigen is unknown.

V dropped 3 bases and J dropped 1 base, with 15 bases sitting between them. Germline V gene lookup returns CDR1 ENHRY and CDR2 SYGVKD. The CDR3 runs to 16 residues. The sequences come from peripheral blood, collected on day 0 of MenACWY control vaccination. The source of this sequence is an adult in good health. The chain joins TRBV10-3 to TRBJ1-2, with D tentatively TRBD1 (5 bases). DNA for the CDR3: TGTGCCATCAGTGATTCGGCAGGGCTGGGTAACTATGGCTACACCTTC. Protein: CAISDSAGLGNYGYTF.